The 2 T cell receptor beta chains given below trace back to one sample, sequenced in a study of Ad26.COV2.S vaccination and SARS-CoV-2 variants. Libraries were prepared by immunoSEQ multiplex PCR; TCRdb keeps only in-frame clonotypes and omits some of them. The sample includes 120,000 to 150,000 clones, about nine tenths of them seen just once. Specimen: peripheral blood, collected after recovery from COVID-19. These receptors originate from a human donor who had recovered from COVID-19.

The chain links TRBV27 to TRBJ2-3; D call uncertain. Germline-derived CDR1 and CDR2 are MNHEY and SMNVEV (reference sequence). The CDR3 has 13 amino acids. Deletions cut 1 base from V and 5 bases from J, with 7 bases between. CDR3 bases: TGTGCCAGCAGTTTATTGCCGGGAGATACGCAGTATTTT. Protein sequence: CASSLLPGDTQYF.

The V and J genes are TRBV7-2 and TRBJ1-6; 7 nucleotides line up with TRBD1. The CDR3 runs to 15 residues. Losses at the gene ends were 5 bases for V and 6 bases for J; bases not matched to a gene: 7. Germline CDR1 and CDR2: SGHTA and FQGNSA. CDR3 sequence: CASSGRDSSNSPLHF. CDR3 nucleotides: TGTGCCAGCAGCGGGAGGGACAGCTCTAATTCACCCCTCCACTTT.